The 12 T cell receptor beta chains listed next were all sequenced from one sample in a study of blood T cell repertoires in COVID-19. Some clones are missing from TCRdb's copy, which holds only in-frame ones; the method was immunoSEQ multiplex PCR. The repertoire has 250,000 or so clones, roughly nine tenths of them found once; the top ten carry around 2.4%. The sequenced material came from PBMCs or T cells enriched from blood (not recorded which). These receptors all stem from a woman aged 18 to 35 who had recovered from COVID-19.

This chain's CDR3 is CASRRKLVVDQPQHF. The CDR3, as DNA: TGTGCCAGCAGGAGGAAGTTAGTGGTGGATCAGCCCCAGCATTTT. The chain has TRBV2 and TRBJ1-5, with unresolved D. CDR3 length equals 15 residues. The V gene lost 6 bases and the J gene lost 5 bases, with 17 bases spanning the gap. Germline values: CDR1 SNHLY, CDR2 FYNNEI.

The J gene is TRBJ1-1, the V gene TRBV5-6, with D perhaps matching TRBD1 (6 bases). This CDR3 spans 13 amino acids. In germline, CDR1 is SGHDT, CDR2 YYEEEE. Trimming took 4 bases from V and 4 from J, leaving 11 bases between them. This CDR3 reads CASSRGGGTEAFF. The CDR3, as DNA: TGTGCCAGCAGCAGAGGGGGGGGCACTGAAGCTTTCTTT.

This rearrangement joins TRBV7-2 to TRBJ2-7, with 14 bases that match TRBD2. Germline trimming cut 5 bases from V and 5 bases from J; bases unmatched to any gene: 5. CDR1 is SGHTA, CDR2 FQGNSA, per germline. The CDR3 length is 15 residues. This chain's CDR3 is CASSDTGLAGDEQYF. In nucleotides, the CDR3 is TGTGCCAGCAGCGATACGGGACTAGCGGGGGACGAGCAGTACTTC.

V is TRBV7-3 and J is TRBJ2-1, with D perhaps TRBD2 (5 bases). This CDR3 has 18 residues. In germline, CDR1 is SGHTA, CDR2 FQGTGA. V was shortened by 1 base and J by 0 bases, with 16 bases between the two germline ends. CDR3 coding DNA: TGTGCCAGCAGCTTAAGTTCGGGAAAAATAAGCTCCTACAATGAGCAGTTCTTC. Its protein product is CASSLSSGKISSYNEQFF.

The chain recombines TRBV5-1 with TRBJ2-7, with TRBD1 as a possible D gene (6 bases). Trimming stripped 0 bases from V and 3 bases from J, with 7 bases between. This CDR3 is 13 amino acids long. The germline CDR1 and CDR2 sequences are SGHRS and YFSETQ. CDR3 protein: CASSLVGGYEQYF. CDR3 sequence (DNA): TGCGCCAGCAGCTTGGTAGGGGGCTACGAGCAGTACTTC.

This chain links TRBV13 with TRBJ1-2, with 7 nucleotides matching TRBD1. Germline trimming cut 0 bases from V and 3 bases from J; bases unmatched to any gene: 10. CDR3 length equals 17 residues. CDR1 is PRHDT, CDR2 FYEKMQ, per germline (reference sequence). CDR3 region: CASSLGDRVWSDYGYTF. The DNA for the CDR3 is TGTGCCAGCAGCTTAGGCGACAGGGTGTGGAGTGACTATGGCTACACCTTC.

The V and J genes are TRBV15 and TRBJ1-5; TRBD1 is a possible D gene (5 bases). The ends were cut back, 0 bases at V and 6 bases at J, with 12 bases in the middle. Germline-derived CDR1 and CDR2 are LNHNV and YYDKDF (reference sequence). CDR3 size: 15 residues. CDR3 coding DNA: TGTGCCACCAGCAGAGATCTAGGGGAGGGTCAGCCCCAGCATTTT. This translates into CATSRDLGEGQPQHF.

V gene TRBV5-6 combines with J gene TRBJ2-2; 8 nucleotides match TRBD1. From germline, CDR1 is SGHDT and CDR2 YYEEEE. The CDR3 length is 16 residues. With V trimmed by 1 base and J by 0 bases, 2 bases remained unmatched. The CDR3 nucleotides are TGTGCCAGCAGCTTGCGGACAGGGTCGAACACCGGGGAGCTGTTTTTT. Translation gives CASSLRTGSNTGELFF.

The chain uses TRBV28 and TRBJ2-3; no clear D. Trimming pared 3 bases from V and 6 bases from J, leaving 13 bases between. The CDR3 has 14 residues. CDR1 is MDHEN and CDR2 is SYDVKM in the germline V gene. CDR3 sequence (DNA): TGTGCCAGCAGTTTGGCGACCCTAGTGGATACGCAGTATTTT. Translation gives CASSLATLVDTQYF.

The chain is built from TRBV10-3 and TRBJ2-6; D unclear. This CDR3 region has 16 residues. The germline V gene has CDR1 ENHRY and CDR2 SYGVKD. V shed 10 bases and J shed 0 bases, with 16 bases lying between them. The CDR3 protein is CANAPLLASGANVLTF. For the CDR3, the DNA is TGTGCCAACGCCCCCCTACTCGCCTCTGGGGCCAACGTCCTGACTTTC.

V and J are TRBV6-5 and TRBJ2-7; maybe TRBD1 (5 bases). This CDR3 comprises 14 residues. Looked up from germline, CDR1 is MNHEY and CDR2 is SVGAGI. Deletions cut 6 bases from V and 4 bases from J, with 16 bases between. The CDR3 nucleotides read TGTGCCAGCAGAAGAGCCTCACAGGTATACGAGCAGTACTTC. Protein sequence: CASRRASQVYEQYF.

The rearrangement joins TRBV19 to TRBJ2-6; D is possibly TRBD2 (6 bases). Germline V CDR1 and CDR2: LNHDA, SQIVND (reference sequence). The CDR3 is 16 residues long. V was trimmed by 4 bases and J by 4 bases, leaving 14 bases between them. The DNA for the CDR3 is TGTGCCAGTAGTAGGGGGGAAGGATCAGGGGCCAACGTCCTGACTTTC. Translation gives CASSRGEGSGANVLTF.